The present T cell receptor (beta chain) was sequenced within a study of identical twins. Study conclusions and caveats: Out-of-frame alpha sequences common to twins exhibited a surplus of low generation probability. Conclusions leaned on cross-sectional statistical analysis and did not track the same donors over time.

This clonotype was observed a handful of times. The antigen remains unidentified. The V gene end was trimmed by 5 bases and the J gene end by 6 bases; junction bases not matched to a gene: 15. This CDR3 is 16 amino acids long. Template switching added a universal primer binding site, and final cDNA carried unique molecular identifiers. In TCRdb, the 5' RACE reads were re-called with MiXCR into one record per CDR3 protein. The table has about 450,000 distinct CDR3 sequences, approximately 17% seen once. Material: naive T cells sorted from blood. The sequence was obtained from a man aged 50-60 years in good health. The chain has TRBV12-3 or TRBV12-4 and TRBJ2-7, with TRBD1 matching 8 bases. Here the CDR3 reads CASSPPTGAVRGEQYF. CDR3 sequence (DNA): TGTGCCAGCAGTCCCCCGACAGGGGCAGTTCGTGGCGAGCAGTACTTC.